This T cell receptor (beta chain) derives from a study of human T cells and chemical hapten exposure. General study findings and limits: Expanded TCR counts at PT1 went up together with patch test score, a positive correlation.

Time point described: pre-sensitization, week 0. The sample's treatment: therapeutic diphenylcyclopropenone sensitization with weekly scalp DPC. The authors' processing: Ranging from about 23,224 to 750,000, TCR counts per sample had a median value of around 91,000. TCRdb recomputed calls from the RACE reads with MiXCR, one row per CDR3 protein. The V and J calls were determined by TCRdb, not by the authors. Among tens of thousands of distinct CDR3 sequences listed, 10% to 11% were seen once. Notes on this clonotype: Its antigen is unidentified.

CDR3 length: 12 residues. Trimming took 4 bases from V and 7 from J, leaving 10 bases between them. Germline loops: CDR1 LGHDT, CDR2 YNNKEL (reference sequence). This sequence originates from a woman between 45 and 65 years old with alopecia areata. Some clones in this sample may be carry-over from other donors' samples. Here the sequenced sample was whole blood, taken in connection with sensitization to the hapten diphenylcyclopropenone (DPC). The rearrangement links TRBV3-1 to TRBJ1-1; D may be TRBD1 (6 bases). For the CDR3, the DNA is TGTGCCAGCAGCCTTACAGGGCGTGAAGCTTTCTTT. Its protein product is CASSLTGREAFF.